Below, 11 T cell receptor beta chains from the same sample are listed, as sequenced in a study of identical twins. One entry per CDR3 protein results from TCRdb running MiXCR on the 5' RACE reads. The sample has approximately 500,000 distinct CDR3 sequences, about 24% seen once. The same sample was also used in a study of T cells expressing NK-cell markers.

The sequenced material came from CD4+ T cells sorted from blood. The receptors originated from a woman aged 18-35 years in good health.

The sample holds a few counts of this clonotype. The V call is TRBV12-3 or TRBV12-4, the J call TRBJ1-2, with D tentatively TRBD1 (6 bases). The CDR3 contains 14 residues. V gave up 5 bases and J gave up 8 bases, with 18 bases separating them. DNA of the CDR3: TGTGCCAGCAGTCCCGCCAGGGGCAGATGGGGCTACACCTTC. Amino acids: CASSPARGRWGYTF.

This clonotype turned up a few times. This rearrangement joins TRBV7-9 to TRBJ2-5; no clear D. The CDR3 has 11 residues. Trimming removed 5 bases at V and 7 bases at J, with 8 bases between. Germline loops: CDR1 SEHNR, CDR2 FQNEAQ (reference sequence). CDR3 in amino acids: CASSATGTQYF. CDR3 sequence (DNA): TGTGCCAGCAGCGCCACCGGGACCCAGTACTTC.

This clonotype came up a few times. The chain employs TRBV19 and TRBJ2-1; 9 bases align to TRBD1. Germline CDR1 is LNHDA and CDR2 is SQIVND (reference sequence). The junction had 6 bases not matched to a gene; V was cut back by 3 bases and J by 6 bases. The CDR3 is 15 residues long. This CDR3 reads CASSIRQGGSNEQFF. The CDR3 DNA reads as TGTGCCAGTAGTATTCGACAGGGGGGATCCAATGAGCAGTTCTTC. The full variable domain, in which reference TRBV19 and TRBJ2-1 provide the parts outside the CDR3, is DGGITQSPKYLFRKEGQNVTLSCEQNLNHDAMYWYRQDPGQGLRLIYYSQIVNDFQKGDIAEGYSVSREKKESFPLTVTSAQKNPTAFYLCASSIRQGGSNEQFFGPGTRLTVL.

Only a few counts were recorded for this clonotype. The rearrangement links TRBV18 to TRBJ2-7; weak D call: TRBD2 (6 bases). Germline lookup yields CDR1 KGHSH and CDR2 LQKENI. The CDR3 extends over 14 amino acids. The V and J ends lost 2 bases and 0 bases respectively, with 8 bases between them. The CDR3 coding sequence is TGTGCCAGCTCACCAGGGAGGACCTCCTACGAGCAGTACTTC. It encodes CASSPGRTSYEQYF.

This clonotype was seen a handful of times. The CDR3 DNA reads TGTGCCACCCGGACTAGCGGGGAGAACACCGGGGAGCTGTTTTTT. Its protein product is CATRTSGENTGELFF. V and J are TRBV10-3 and TRBJ2-2; 12 positions agree with TRBD2. V trimming: 10 bases; J trimming: 1 base; junction bases outside the gene matches: 4. Germline assignment: CDR1 ENHRY and CDR2 SYGVKD. The CDR3 has 15 amino acids.

This clonotype was counted between two and nine times. V usage is TRBV27 and J usage is TRBJ1-5; D is undetermined. The CDR3 is 13 residues long. CDR1 is MNHEY, CDR2 SMNVEV, per germline (reference sequence). The V and J ends lost 3 bases and 6 bases respectively, with 9 bases between them. The CDR3 coding sequence is TGTGCCAGCAGTTTCGATAGGAGTCAGCCCCAGCATTTT. Protein product: CASSFDRSQPQHF.

This chain links TRBV12-3 or TRBV12-4 with TRBJ1-1; possible D gene TRBD1, 6 bases. The V end lost 7 bases, the J end lost 1 base, and 10 bases lay between the germline ends. The CDR3 totals 13 residues. In DNA, the CDR3 is TGTGCCAGCACTATGACAGGGAACACTGAAGCTTTCTTT. This translates into CASTMTGNTEAFF.

V usage is TRBV6-2 or TRBV6-3 and J usage is TRBJ2-3; D is undetermined. The ends were cut back, 3 bases at V and 6 bases at J, with 10 bases in the middle. The CDR3 totals 13 residues. The germline gives CDR1 MNHEY, CDR2 SVGEGT. The CDR3 nucleotides read TGTGCCAGCAGTTATGGGATAGGGGATACGCAGTATTTT. Protein: CASSYGIGDTQYF.

The chain couples TRBV29-1 to TRBJ2-5; 9 nucleotides align to TRBD1. The length of the CDR3 is 13 residues. Germline CDR1 reads SQVTM; CDR2 reads ANQGSEA. V shed 6 bases and J 5 bases; nucleotides not matched to a gene: 7. The CDR3 region is CSVIQGAGETQYF. CDR3 DNA sequence: TGCAGCGTGATACAGGGGGCTGGGGAGACCCAGTACTTC.

This sequence joins TRBV7-9 and TRBJ1-2; D ambiguous. V was trimmed by 5 bases and J by 8 bases, leaving 15 bases between them. This CDR3 comprises 13 residues. CDR1 and CDR2 (germline): SEHNR, FQNEAQ (reference sequence). Here the CDR3 DNA reads TGTGCCAGCAGCCCCCCCTTAGAGGAAGGCTACACCTTC. Translating it yields CASSPPLEEGYTF.

This clonotype has only a few counts. The chain carries TRBV20-1 and TRBJ2-3; D assignment may be TRBD1 or TRBD2 (5 bases each). Trimming removed 3 bases from V and 5 bases from J, with 6 bases in between. CDR1 DFQATT and CDR2 SNEGSKA come from the germline V gene (reference sequence). The CDR3 runs to 11 residues. The CDR3 coding sequence is TGCAGTGCTAGTGGGGGAGATACGCAGTATTTT. Translation: CSASGGDTQYF.